The sample holds one count of the clone carrying this T cell receptor beta chain. The CDR3 runs 16 residues. Per the germline V gene, CDR1 is SGHTA and CDR2 is FQGNSA. After removal of 4 bases from V and 4 bases from J, the junction contained 8 bases not matched to a gene. This sample was included in a study of blood T cell repertoires in COVID-19. Study at large: COVID-19 samples collected from the United States, Italy and Spain covered acute and convalescent phases.

Recruits, aged about 18 to 95 years, lived in around 24 US areas. Recovered status in Cohort 3 required two negative PCRs, clearance, or symptom resolution. Source study methods: From reference gene primer amplification, estimates of nucleated cell counts were derived. Repertoires were generated with immunoSEQ multiplex PCR, while TCRdb's copy carries only in-frame clones and drops some. That table furnishes V, J and clone size, whereas the DNA furnished D and trimming. The repertoire consists of over 250,000 clones, with about nine tenths occurring once and the leading ten covering about 3%. The J gene is TRBJ1-3, the V gene TRBV7-2, with TRBD1 matching over 9 bases. The origin of this receptor is a woman in her forties or fifties who had recovered from COVID-19. Source material: PBMCs or T cells enriched from blood (not recorded which). The CDR3 reads CASSSGRTGAGNTIYF. The CDR3 bases are TGTGCCAGCAGCTCGGGGCGGACAGGGGCAGGAAACACCATATATTTT.